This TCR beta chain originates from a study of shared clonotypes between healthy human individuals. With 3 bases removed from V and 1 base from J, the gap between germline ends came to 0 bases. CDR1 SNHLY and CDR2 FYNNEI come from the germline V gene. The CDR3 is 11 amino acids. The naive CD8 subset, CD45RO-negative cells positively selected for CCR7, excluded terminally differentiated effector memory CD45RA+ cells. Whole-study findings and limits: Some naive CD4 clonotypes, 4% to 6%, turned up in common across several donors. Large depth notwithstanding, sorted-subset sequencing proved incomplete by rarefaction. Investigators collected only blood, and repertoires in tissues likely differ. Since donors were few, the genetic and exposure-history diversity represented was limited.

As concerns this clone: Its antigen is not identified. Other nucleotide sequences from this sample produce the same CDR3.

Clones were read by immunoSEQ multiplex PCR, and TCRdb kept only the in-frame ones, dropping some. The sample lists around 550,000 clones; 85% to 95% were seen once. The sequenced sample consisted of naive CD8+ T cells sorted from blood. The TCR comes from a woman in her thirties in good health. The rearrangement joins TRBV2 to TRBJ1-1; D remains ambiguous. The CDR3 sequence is CASSENTEAFF. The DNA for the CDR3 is TGTGCCAGCAGTGAGAACACTGAAGCTTTCTTT.